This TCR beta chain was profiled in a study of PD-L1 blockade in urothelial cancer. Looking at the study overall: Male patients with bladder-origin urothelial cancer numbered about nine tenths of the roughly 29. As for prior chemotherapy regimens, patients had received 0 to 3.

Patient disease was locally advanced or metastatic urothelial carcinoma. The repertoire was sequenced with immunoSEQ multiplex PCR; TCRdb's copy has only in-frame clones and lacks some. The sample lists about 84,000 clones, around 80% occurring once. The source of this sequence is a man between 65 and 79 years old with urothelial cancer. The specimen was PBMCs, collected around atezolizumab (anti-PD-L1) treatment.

CDR3 loop: CAWSPGENTEAFF. Written as DNA, the CDR3 is TGTGCCTGGAGCCCCGGGGAGAACACTGAAGCTTTCTTT. The V and J genes are TRBV30 and TRBJ1-1; no reliable D call. Germline CDR1 reads GTSNPN; CDR2 reads SVGIG (reference sequence). The CDR3 runs 13 residues. The V end was cut by 3 bases, the J end by 1 base, with 9 bases between. Full variable domain (outside the CDR3, taken from reference TRBV30 and TRBJ1-1): SQTIHQWPATLVQPVGSPLSLECTVEGTSNPNLYWYRQAAGRGLQLLFYSVGIGQISSEVPQNLSASRPQDRQFILSSKKLLLSDSGFYLCAWSPGENTEAFFGQGTRLTVV.